These 27 T cell receptor beta chains were sequenced from one sample in a study of Ad26.COV2.S vaccination and SARS-CoV-2 variants. The sample's treatment: roughly 18 received Ad26.COV2.S at low or high dose, single or two shots; 5 received placebo; per-sample allocation not given. Day 63 following the first vaccine or placebo injection was when the samples were taken. Sequencing used immunoSEQ multiplex PCR; TCRdb keeps in-frame clones, though not all of them. The sample contains some 250,000 clones, 88% of which appear only once. Sequencing used peripheral blood, obtained in a trial of Ad26.COV2.S vaccine versus placebo. The receptors come from a person between 18 and 65 years old who received the Ad26.COV2.S COVID-19 vaccine or a placebo.

J is TRBJ2-1 and V is TRBV7-2; 9 nucleotides match TRBD2. The V and J ends lost 3 bases and 7 bases, in that order; junction bases with no gene match: 10. Looked up from germline, CDR1 is SGHTA and CDR2 is FQGNSA. CDR3 length: 16 amino acids. This CDR3 is CASSFSGSAFGNEQFF. In DNA form, the CDR3 reads TGTGCCAGCAGCTTTAGCGGGAGCGCGTTCGGGAATGAGCAGTTCTTC.

The chain has TRBV5-4 and TRBJ2-5; D gene uncertain. This CDR3 contains 14 residues. V lost 5 bases, J lost 3 bases, and 14 bases lay in between. Looked up from germline, CDR1 is SGHNT and CDR2 is YYREEE (reference sequence). In DNA, the CDR3 is TGTGCCAGCAGTCGCAATAACGCGGAAGAGACCCAGTACTTC. This translates into CASSRNNAEETQYF.

The CDR3 spells CASSLGPFYFNEQFF. The CDR3 DNA follows: TGTGCCAGCAGCTTAGGGCCCTTCTATTTCAATGAGCAGTTCTTC. The rearrangement joins TRBV13 to TRBJ2-1, with D hard to call. Trimming pared 0 bases from V and 6 bases from J, leaving 12 bases between. CDR3 size: 15 residues. CDR1 and CDR2 (germline): PRHDT, FYEKMQ (reference sequence). The full variable domain, with the rest looked up from reference TRBV13 and TRBJ2-1, is AAGVIQSPRHLIKEKRETATLKCYPIPRHDTVYWYQQGPGQDPQFLISFYEKMQSDKGSIPDRFSAQQFSDYHSELNMSSLELGDSALYFCASSLGPFYFNEQFFGPGTRLTVL.

The CDR3 region is CASSFQGAPYEQYF. CDR3 nucleotide sequence: TGTGCCAGCAGTTTCCAGGGGGCCCCCTACGAGCAGTACTTC. The chain employs TRBV28 and TRBJ2-7; 8 nucleotides agree with TRBD1. The CDR3 is 14 residues long. V gave up 3 bases and J gave up 2 bases; unmatched junction bases: 3. Germline CDR1 and CDR2: MDHEN and SYDVKM.

The chain combines TRBV19 with TRBJ1-1, with 8 nucleotides matching TRBD1. The CDR3 length is 13 residues. V gave up 6 bases and J gave up 3 bases; unmatched junction bases: 3. Germline-derived CDR1 and CDR2 are LNHDA and SQIVND (reference sequence). CDR3 bases: TGTGCCAGTAGCCAGGACAGGGACACTGAAGCTTTCTTT. Protein product: CASSQDRDTEAFF.

J is TRBJ1-2 and V is TRBV28, with TRBD1 matching 7 bases. There are 13 residues in the CDR3. Per the germline V gene, CDR1 is MDHEN and CDR2 is SYDVKM. J gave up 7 bases and V 3 bases, and 5 bases lay outside the gene matches. The CDR3 DNA sequence: TGTGCCAGCAGTTTGACAGGGTCTTTTGGCTACACCTTC. It specifies CASSLTGSFGYTF.

V usage is TRBV7-3 and J usage is TRBJ2-3; D possibly corresponds to TRBD2 (5 bases). CDR1 and CDR2 from the germline V gene are SGHTA and FQGTGA. This CDR3 contains 14 residues. Trimming took 2 bases from V and 5 from J, leaving 11 bases between them. This chain's CDR3 is CASSLLAAGDTQYF. The CDR3 nucleotides read TGTGCCAGCAGCTTACTAGCTGCGGGAGATACGCAGTATTTT.

V usage is TRBV25-1 and J usage is TRBJ2-7; D call uncertain. The germline V and J ends were trimmed by 2 bases and 4 bases, with 6 bases remaining between them. CDR1 and CDR2 from the germline V gene are MGHDK and SYGVNS. There are 12 residues in the CDR3. The CDR3 sequence: CASSEVGYEQYF. In DNA form, the CDR3 reads TGTGCCAGCAGTGAAGTAGGGTACGAGCAGTACTTC.

The gene calls are TRBV10-2 and TRBJ1-1; TRBD1 might be the D (5 bases). V was trimmed by 6 bases and J by 0 bases, leaving 17 bases between them. Germline V gene data show CDR1 as WSHSY and CDR2 as SAAADI. There are 16 residues in the CDR3. The CDR3: CASSPRDRLLNTEAFF. CDR3 coding DNA: TGCGCCAGCAGCCCCCGGGACCGCCTTTTGAACACTGAAGCTTTCTTT.

This rearrangement joins TRBV7-3 to TRBJ2-3; D is undetermined. Per germline, CDR1 SGHTA and CDR2 FQGTGA. Trimming shortened V by 1 base and J by 1 base, and 6 bases separated the two germline ends. The CDR3 runs 14 residues. CDR3 residues: CASSLSWGTDTQYF. The CDR3, as DNA: TGTGCCAGCAGCTTAAGTTGGGGCACAGATACGCAGTATTTT.

This clone has just a few counts. The chain couples TRBV6-1 to TRBJ2-7, with D unresolved. The CDR3 is 14 amino acids. From germline, CDR1 is MNHNS and CDR2 SASEGT. Trimming shortened V by 3 bases and J by 2 bases, and 11 bases separated the two germline ends. This chain's CDR3 is CASSESQGTYEQYF. CDR3 bases: TGTGCCAGCAGTGAGAGTCAAGGTACCTACGAGCAGTACTTC.

The chain links TRBV27 to TRBJ1-6, with 9 bases matching TRBD1. Per germline, CDR1 MNHEY and CDR2 SMNVEV (reference sequence). V dropped 6 bases and J dropped 8; count of bases not matched to a gene: 2. This CDR3 comprises 13 residues. The DNA of the CDR3 is TGTGCCAGCAGCTGGGACAGGGATTCACCCCTCCACTTT. This translates into CASSWDRDSPLHF.

This chain uses TRBV4-3 with TRBJ2-7; 9 nucleotides agree with TRBD1. Trimming at V came to 1 base and at J to 1 base, leaving 8 bases not matched to a gene. The CDR3 sequence is 17 residues long. Germline-derived CDR1 and CDR2 are LGHNA and YSLEER. CDR3 region: CASSQGWRQGGSYEQYF. CDR3 DNA sequence: TGCGCCAGCAGCCAAGGATGGAGACAGGGGGGGTCCTACGAGCAGTACTTC.

This chain joins TRBV27 and TRBJ2-7, with D possibly matching TRBD2 (6 bases). Germline V CDR1 and CDR2: MNHEY, SMNVEV (reference sequence). V shed 6 bases and J shed 5 bases, with 20 bases lying between them. CDR3 length: 15 residues. CDR3 nucleotides: TGTGCCAGCAGCCTCACCGGCGGAGGGCCCAACGAGCAGTACTTC. Amino acids: CASSLTGGGPNEQYF.

This chain uses TRBV11-2 with TRBJ1-2; 8 bases match TRBD1. Trimming at V came to 0 bases and at J to 7 bases, leaving 10 bases not matched to a gene. Germline V gene sequence: CDR1 SGHAT, CDR2 FQNNGV. The CDR3 spans 16 residues. CDR3 in amino acids: CASSLDTGQGISGYTF. CDR3 coding DNA: TGTGCCAGCAGCTTAGATACCGGACAGGGAATTTCTGGCTACACCTTC.

The gene calls are TRBV30 and TRBJ1-1, with D uncertain. CDR3 length: 12 amino acids. The germline CDR1 and CDR2 sequences are GTSNPN and SVGIG (reference sequence). The V end lost 0 bases, the J end lost 5 bases, and 7 bases lay between the germline ends. The CDR3 sequence is CAWSVSSTEAFF. CDR3 DNA sequence: TGTGCCTGGAGTGTATCCAGTACTGAAGCTTTCTTT.

The rearrangement links TRBV29-1 to TRBJ2-7; D is possibly TRBD1 (5 bases). The ends were cut back, 5 bases at V and 2 bases at J, with 13 bases in the middle. The CDR3 is 13 residues long. Germline CDR1 reads SQVTM; CDR2 reads ANQGSEA. The CDR3 DNA reads TGCAGCGTTCTCAGGGAAGCCCCCTACGAGCAGTACTTC. This translates into CSVLREAPYEQYF.

This clone was detected a few times. The V gene is TRBV4-1, the J gene TRBJ2-2; D tentatively fits TRBD1 or TRBD2 (6 bases each). Trimming took off 1 base at V and 4 bases at J, with 13 bases between the two ends. The CDR3 contains 16 residues. From germline, CDR1 is MGHRA and CDR2 YSYEKL. Written as DNA, the CDR3 is TGCGCCAGCAGCCAAGGGGGGGCTCGGGGCACCGGGGAGCTGTTTTTT. Residues: CASSQGGARGTGELFF.

V usage is TRBV27 and J usage is TRBJ1-1; TRBD1 agrees at 7 bases. Germline CDR1 and CDR2: MNHEY and SMNVEV (reference sequence). CDR3 size: 16 residues. The V and J ends lost 0 bases and 7 bases, in that order; junction bases with no gene match: 11. The CDR3 here is CASSLSGGQLRLEAFF. The CDR3 nucleotides read TGTGCCAGCAGTTTATCCGGGGGACAGCTTCGACTTGAAGCTTTCTTT.

The chain has TRBV27 and TRBJ2-2; the D gene is possibly TRBD1 (7 bases). Germline CDR1 is MNHEY and CDR2 is SMNVEV (reference sequence). The V gene lost 5 bases and the J gene lost 6 bases, with 19 bases spanning the gap. The CDR3 length is 16 residues. CDR3 residues: CASSKRQGLESGELFF. DNA for the CDR3: TGTGCCAGCAGTAAACGACAGGGACTGGAATCCGGGGAGCTGTTTTTT.

The rearrangement links TRBV18 to TRBJ1-1; maybe TRBD1 (5 bases). The V gene's germline CDR1 is KGHSH and CDR2 LQKENI. The V end lost 2 bases, the J end lost 1 base, and 11 bases lay between the germline ends. This CDR3 is 15 amino acids long. The chain's CDR3 is CASSPIPTGNTEAFF. The CDR3 region has the DNA TGTGCCAGCTCACCAATTCCTACAGGGAACACTGAAGCTTTCTTT.

The J gene is TRBJ2-1, the V gene TRBV7-2; 9 bases map to TRBD2. Germline values: CDR1 SGHTA, CDR2 FQGNSA. This CDR3 spans 16 amino acids. J was trimmed by 10 bases and V by 3 bases; bases with no gene match: 13. The CDR3 protein is CASSLASGIYYSEQFF. CDR3 sequence (DNA): TGTGCCAGCAGCTTGGCTAGCGGGATCTATTACAGCGAGCAGTTCTTC.

The rearrangement joins TRBV27 to TRBJ2-1; TRBD2 agrees at 12 bases. Germline values: CDR1 MNHEY, CDR2 SMNVEV (reference sequence). The V and J ends lost 4 bases and 7 bases, in that order; junction bases with no gene match: 11. CDR3 length: 17 residues. CDR3 coding DNA: TGTGCCAGCAGTTCCGGGACTAGCGGGCGAAAAAGGAATGAGCAGTTCTTC. It is translated as CASSSGTSGRKRNEQFF.

This chain joins TRBV28 and TRBJ2-7; no firm D call. Germline lookup yields CDR1 MDHEN and CDR2 SYDVKM. Trimming pared 2 bases from V and 5 bases from J, leaving 10 bases between. The CDR3 contains 13 residues. The CDR3 sequence is CASSLVRGNEQYF. CDR3 nucleotides: TGTGCCAGCAGTTTAGTCCGCGGAAACGAGCAGTACTTC.

This clone occurred once. CDR3 residues: CASRGPGPLSEQYF. CDR3 sequence (DNA): TGTGCCAGTAGGGGCCCGGGTCCCCTCTCCGAGCAGTACTTC. The rearrangement uses TRBV19 and TRBJ2-7, with no clear D. This CDR3 contains 14 residues. V lost 6 bases and J 6 bases, leaving 18 bases between the germline ends. The germline V gene has CDR1 LNHDA and CDR2 SQIVND (reference sequence).

In nucleotides, the CDR3 is TGTGCCACCAGCAGAGATTCTGAGGGCCTGGGGGAGCAGTACTTC. This gives the protein CATSRDSEGLGEQYF. The J gene is TRBJ2-7, the V gene TRBV15, with a tentative D call TRBD2 (5 bases). The V and J ends lost 0 bases and 7 bases respectively, with 16 bases between them. There are 15 residues in the CDR3. Germline-derived CDR1 and CDR2 are LNHNV and YYDKDF (reference sequence).

In DNA form, the CDR3 reads TGTGCCAGCAGCGCTTTAGCGGGTCCAAACACCGGGGAGCTGTTTTTT. Translation gives CASSALAGPNTGELFF. The V and J genes are TRBV9 and TRBJ2-2; 7 bases line up with TRBD2. CDR1 is SGDLS, CDR2 YYNGEE, per germline. This CDR3 is 16 amino acids long. V dropped 3 bases and J dropped 2; count of bases not matched to a gene: 7.